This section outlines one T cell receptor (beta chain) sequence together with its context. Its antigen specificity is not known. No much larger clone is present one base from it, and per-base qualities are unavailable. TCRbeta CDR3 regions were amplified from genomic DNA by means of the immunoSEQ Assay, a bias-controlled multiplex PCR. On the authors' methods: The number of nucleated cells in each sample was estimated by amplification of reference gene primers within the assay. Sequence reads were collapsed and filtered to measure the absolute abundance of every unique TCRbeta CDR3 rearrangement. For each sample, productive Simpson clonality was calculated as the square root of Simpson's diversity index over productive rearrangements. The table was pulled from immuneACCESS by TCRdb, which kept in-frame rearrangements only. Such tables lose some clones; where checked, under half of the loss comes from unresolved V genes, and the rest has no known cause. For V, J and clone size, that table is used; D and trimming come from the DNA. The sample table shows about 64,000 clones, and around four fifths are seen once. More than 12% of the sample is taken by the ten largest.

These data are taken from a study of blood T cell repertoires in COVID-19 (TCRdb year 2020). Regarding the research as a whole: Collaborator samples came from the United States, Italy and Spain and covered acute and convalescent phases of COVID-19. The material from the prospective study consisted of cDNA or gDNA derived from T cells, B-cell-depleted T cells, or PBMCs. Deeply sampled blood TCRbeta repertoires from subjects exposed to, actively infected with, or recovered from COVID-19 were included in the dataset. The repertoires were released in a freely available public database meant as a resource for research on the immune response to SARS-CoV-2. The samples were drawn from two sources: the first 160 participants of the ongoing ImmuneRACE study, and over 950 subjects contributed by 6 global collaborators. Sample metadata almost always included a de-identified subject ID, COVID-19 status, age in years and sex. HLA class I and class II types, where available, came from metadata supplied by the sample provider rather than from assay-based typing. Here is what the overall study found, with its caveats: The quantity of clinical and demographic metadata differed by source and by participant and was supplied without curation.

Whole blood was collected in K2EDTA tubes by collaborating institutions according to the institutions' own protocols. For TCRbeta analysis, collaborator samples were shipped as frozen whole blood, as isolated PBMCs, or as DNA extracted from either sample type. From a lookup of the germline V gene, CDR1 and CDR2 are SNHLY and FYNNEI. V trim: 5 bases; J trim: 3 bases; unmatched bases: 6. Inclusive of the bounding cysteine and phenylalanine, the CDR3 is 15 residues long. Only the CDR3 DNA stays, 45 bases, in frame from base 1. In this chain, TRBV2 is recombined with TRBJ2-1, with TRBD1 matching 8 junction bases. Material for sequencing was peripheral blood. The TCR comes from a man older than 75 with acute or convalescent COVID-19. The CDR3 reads CASSLDRVVYNEQFF. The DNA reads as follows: TGTGCCAGCAGTTTGGACAGGGTCGTCTACAATGAGCAGTTCTTC.